This T cell receptor beta chain appears in the sequencing data of a study of T cell changes during pregnancy in multiple sclerosis. Only in-frame clones appear in the TCRdb table, and some are missing; sequencing was by immunoSEQ multiplex PCR. Altogether 70,000 to 95,000 clones are present, around 90% being singletons, with the ten largest covering 0.47%. This CDR3 region has 16 residues. V shed 3 bases and J shed 1 base, with 15 bases lying between them. Germline lookup yields CDR1 MNHNS and CDR2 SASEGT. The clonotype originates from a female donor with multiple sclerosis, enrolled in a pregnancy study. Sequences were derived from CD4+ T cells from peripheral blood mononuclear cells, sampled in the second trimester of pregnancy. The chain has TRBV6-1 and TRBJ1-2; D is perhaps TRBD1 (6 bases). As DNA, the CDR3 is TGTGCCAGCAGTGAGGTGGACAGCTGGGGTAACTATGGCTACACCTTC. Residues: CASSEVDSWGNYGYTF.